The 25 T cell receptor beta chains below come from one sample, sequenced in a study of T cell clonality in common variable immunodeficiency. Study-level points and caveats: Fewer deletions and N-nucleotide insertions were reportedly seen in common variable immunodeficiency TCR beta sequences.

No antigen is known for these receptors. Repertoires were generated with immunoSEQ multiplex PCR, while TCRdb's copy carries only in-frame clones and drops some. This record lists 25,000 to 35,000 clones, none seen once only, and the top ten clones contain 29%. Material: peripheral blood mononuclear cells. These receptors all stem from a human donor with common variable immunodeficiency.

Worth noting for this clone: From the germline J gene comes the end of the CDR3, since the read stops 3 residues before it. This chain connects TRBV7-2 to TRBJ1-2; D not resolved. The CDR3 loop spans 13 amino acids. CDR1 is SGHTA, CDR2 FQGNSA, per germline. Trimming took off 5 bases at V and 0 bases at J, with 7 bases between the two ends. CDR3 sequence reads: CASSKQANYGYTF. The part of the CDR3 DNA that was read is TGTGCCAGCAGCAAGCAGGCTAACTATGGC.

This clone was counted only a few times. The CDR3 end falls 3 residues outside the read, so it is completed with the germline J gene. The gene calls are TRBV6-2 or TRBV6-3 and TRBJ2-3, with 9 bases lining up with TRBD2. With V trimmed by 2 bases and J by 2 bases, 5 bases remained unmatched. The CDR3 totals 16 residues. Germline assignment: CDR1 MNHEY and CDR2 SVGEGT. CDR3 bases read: TGTGCCAGCAGTTACGGCGGGGGGGCCTTCACAGATACG. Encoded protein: CASSYGGGAFTDT. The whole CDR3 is CASSYGGGAFTDTQYF.

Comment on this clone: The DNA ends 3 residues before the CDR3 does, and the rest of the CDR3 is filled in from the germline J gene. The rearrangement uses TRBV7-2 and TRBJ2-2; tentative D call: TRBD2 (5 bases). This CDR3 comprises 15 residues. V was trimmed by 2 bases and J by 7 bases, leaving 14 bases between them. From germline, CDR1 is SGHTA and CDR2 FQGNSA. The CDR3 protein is CASSLWTQWSGELFF. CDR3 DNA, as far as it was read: TGTGCCAGCAGCTTATGGACTCAATGGAGCGGGGAG.

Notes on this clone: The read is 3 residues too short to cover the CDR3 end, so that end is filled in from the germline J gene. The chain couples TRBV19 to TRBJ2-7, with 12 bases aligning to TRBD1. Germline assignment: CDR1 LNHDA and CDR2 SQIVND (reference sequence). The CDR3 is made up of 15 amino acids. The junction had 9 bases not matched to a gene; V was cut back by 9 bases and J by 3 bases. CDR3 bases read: TGTGCCAGCGCTCCCGGGACAGGGGGCTTCTACGAG. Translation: CASAPGTGGFYE. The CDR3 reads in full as CASAPGTGGFYEQYF.

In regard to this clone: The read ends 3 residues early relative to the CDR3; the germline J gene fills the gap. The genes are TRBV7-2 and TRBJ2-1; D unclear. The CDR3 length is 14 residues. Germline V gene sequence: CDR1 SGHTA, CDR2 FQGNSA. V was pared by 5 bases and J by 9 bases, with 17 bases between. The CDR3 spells CASSLIDSRPEQFF. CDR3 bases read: TGTGCCAGCAGCCTCATAGACTCTCGACCTGAG.

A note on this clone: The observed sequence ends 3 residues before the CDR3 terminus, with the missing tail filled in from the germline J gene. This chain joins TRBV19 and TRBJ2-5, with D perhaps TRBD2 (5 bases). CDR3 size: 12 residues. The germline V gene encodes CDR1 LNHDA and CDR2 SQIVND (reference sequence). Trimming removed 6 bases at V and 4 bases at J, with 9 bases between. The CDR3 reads CASRQAGETQYF. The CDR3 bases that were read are TGTGCCAGTAGGCAGGCGGGAGAGACC.

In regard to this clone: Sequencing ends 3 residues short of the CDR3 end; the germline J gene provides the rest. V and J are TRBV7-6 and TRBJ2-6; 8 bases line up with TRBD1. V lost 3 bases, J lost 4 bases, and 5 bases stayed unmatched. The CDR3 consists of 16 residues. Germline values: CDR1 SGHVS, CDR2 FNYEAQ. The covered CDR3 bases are TGTGCCAGCAGCTTCGCAGGGGGCGCCGGGGCCAACGTC. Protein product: CASSFAGGAGANV. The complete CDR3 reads CASSFAGGAGANVLTF.

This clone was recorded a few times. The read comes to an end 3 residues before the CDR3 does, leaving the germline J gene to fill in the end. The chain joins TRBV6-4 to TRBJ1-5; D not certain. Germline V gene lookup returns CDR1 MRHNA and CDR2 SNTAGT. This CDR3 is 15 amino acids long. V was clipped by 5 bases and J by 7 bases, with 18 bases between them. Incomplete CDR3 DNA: TGTGCCAGCAGTCCAAGTGGCTCCCCCCCGCAGCCC. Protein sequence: CASSPSGSPPQP. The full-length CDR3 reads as CASSPSGSPPQPQHF.

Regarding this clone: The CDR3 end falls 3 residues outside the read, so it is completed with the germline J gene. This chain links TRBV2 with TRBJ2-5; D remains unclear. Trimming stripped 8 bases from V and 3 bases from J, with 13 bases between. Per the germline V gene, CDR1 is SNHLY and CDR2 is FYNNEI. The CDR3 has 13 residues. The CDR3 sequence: CASRHPGKETQYF. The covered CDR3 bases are TGTGCCAGCCGACACCCCGGTAAAGAGACC.

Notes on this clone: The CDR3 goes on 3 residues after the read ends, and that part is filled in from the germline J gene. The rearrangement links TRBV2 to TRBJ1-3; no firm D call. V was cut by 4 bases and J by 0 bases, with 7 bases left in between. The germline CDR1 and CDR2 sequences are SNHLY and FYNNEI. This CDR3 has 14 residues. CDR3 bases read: TGTGCCAGCAGTGCTATGTTCTCTGGAAACACC. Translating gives CASSAMFSGNT. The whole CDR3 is CASSAMFSGNTIYF.

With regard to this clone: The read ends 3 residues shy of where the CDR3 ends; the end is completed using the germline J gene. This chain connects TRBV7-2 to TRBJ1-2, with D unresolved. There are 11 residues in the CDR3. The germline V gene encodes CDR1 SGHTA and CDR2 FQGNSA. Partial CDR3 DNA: TGTGCCAGCAGCTTGGGCGCAGGC. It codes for CASSLGAG. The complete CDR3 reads CASSLGAGYTF.

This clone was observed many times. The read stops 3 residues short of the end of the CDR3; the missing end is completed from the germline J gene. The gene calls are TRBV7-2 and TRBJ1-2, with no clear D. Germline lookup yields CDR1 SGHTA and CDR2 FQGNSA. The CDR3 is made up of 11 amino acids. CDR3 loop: CASSPHKGYTF. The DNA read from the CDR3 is TGTGCCAGCAGCCCACACAAGGGC.

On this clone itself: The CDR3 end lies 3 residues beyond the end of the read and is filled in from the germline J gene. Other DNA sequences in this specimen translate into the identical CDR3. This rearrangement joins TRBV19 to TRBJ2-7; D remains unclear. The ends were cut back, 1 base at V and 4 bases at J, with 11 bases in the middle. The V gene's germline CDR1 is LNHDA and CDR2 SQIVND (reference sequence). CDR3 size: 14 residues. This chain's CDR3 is CASSIVGGSYEQYF. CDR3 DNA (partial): TGTGCCAGTAGTATAGTCGGCGGCTCTTACGAG.

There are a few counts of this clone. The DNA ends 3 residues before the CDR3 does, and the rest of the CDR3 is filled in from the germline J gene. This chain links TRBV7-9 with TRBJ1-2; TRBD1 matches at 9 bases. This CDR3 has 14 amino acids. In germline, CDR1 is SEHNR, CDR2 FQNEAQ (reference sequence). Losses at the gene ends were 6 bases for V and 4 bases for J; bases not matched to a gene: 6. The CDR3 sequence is CASSRQGEVYGYTF. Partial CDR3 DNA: TGTGCCAGCAGTCGACAGGGGGAGGTCTATGGC.

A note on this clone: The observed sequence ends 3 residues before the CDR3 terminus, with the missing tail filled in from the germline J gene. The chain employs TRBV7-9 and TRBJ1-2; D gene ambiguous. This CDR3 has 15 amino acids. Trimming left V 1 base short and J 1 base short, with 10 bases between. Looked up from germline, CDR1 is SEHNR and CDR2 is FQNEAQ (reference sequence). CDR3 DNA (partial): TGTGCCAGCAGCTTAGGTGCCAGAAGTAACTATGGC. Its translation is CASSLGARSNYG. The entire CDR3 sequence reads CASSLGARSNYGYTF.

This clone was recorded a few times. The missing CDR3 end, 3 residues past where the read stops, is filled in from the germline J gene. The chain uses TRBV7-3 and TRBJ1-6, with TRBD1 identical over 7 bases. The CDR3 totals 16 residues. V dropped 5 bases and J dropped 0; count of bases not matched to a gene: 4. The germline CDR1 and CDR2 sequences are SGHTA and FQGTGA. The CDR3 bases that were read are TGTGCCAGCAGCCCAGGGGGGAGCTCCTATAATTCACCC. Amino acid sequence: CASSPGGSSYNSP. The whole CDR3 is CASSPGGSSYNSPLHF.

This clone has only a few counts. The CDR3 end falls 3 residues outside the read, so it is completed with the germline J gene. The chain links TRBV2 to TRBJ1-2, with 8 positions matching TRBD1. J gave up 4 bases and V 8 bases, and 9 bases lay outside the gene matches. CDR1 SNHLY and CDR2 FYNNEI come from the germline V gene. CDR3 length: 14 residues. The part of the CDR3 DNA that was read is TGTGCCAGCCTCCTTACAGGGGGGATCTATGGC. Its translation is CASLLTGGIYG. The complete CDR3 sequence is CASLLTGGIYGYTF.

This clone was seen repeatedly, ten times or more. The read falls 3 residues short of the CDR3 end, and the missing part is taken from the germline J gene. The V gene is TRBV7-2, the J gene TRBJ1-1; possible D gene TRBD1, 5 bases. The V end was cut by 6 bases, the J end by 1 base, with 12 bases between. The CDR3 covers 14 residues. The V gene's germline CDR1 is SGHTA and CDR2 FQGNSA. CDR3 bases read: TGTGCCAGCAGACGCAGGGCCGGGAACACTGAA. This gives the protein CASRRRAGNTE. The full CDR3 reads CASRRRAGNTEAFF.

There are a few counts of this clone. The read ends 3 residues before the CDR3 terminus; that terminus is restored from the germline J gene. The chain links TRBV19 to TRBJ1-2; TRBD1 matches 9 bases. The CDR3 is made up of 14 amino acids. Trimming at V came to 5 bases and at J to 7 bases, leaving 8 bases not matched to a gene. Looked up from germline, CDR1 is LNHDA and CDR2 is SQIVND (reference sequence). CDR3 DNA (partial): TGTGCCAGTAGTTTCCTCAGGGGACAGGGTGGC. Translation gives CASSFLRGQGG. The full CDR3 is CASSFLRGQGGYTF.

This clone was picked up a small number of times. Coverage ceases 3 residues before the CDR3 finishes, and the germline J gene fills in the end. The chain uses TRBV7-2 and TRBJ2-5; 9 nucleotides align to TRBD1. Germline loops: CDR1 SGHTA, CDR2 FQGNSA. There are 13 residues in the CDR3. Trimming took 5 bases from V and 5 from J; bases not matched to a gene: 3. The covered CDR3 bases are TGTGCCAGCAGCCAGGGACAGGGTGAGACC. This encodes CASSQGQGET. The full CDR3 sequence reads CASSQGQGETQYF.

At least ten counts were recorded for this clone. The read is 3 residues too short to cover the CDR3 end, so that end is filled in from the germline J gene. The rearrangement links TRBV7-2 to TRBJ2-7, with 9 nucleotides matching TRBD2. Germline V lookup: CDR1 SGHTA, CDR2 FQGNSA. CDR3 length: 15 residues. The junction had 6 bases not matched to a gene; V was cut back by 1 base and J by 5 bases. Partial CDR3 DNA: TGTGCCAGCAGCTTAGGGGGGACTAGCCTTGACGAG. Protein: CASSLGGTSLDE. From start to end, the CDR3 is CASSLGGTSLDEQYF.

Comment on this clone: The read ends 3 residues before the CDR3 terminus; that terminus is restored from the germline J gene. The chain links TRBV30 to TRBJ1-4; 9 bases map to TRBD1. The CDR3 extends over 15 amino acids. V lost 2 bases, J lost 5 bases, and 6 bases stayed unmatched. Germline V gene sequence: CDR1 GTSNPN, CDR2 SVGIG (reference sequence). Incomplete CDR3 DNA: TGTGCCTGGAGTCTCCGCGGGACAGGGAATGAAAAA. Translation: CAWSLRGTGNEK. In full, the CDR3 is CAWSLRGTGNEKLFF.

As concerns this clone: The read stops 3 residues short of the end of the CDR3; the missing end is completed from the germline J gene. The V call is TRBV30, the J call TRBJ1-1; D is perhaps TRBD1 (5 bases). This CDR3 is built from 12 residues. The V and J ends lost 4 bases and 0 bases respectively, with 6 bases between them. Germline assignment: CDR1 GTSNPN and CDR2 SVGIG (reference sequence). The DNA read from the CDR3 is TGTGCCTGGACAGGGATGAACACTGAA. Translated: CAWTGMNTE. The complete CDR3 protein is CAWTGMNTEAFF.

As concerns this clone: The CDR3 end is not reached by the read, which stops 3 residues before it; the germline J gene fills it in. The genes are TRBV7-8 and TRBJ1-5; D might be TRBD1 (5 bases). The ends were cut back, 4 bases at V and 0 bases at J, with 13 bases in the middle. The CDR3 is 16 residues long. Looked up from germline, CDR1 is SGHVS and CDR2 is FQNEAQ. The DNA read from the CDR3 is TGTGCCAGCAGCTCGTTAATGGGGGGTAGCAATCAGCCC. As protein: CASSSLMGGSNQP. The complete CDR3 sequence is CASSSLMGGSNQPQHF.

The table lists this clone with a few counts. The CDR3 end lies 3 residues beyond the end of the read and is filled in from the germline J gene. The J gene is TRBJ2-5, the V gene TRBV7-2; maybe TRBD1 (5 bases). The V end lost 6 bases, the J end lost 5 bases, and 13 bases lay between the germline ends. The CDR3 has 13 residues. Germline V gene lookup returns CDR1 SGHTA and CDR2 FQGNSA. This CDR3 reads CASSPRVGETQYF. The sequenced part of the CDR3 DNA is TGTGCCAGCAGTCCCAGGGTGGGCGAGACC.